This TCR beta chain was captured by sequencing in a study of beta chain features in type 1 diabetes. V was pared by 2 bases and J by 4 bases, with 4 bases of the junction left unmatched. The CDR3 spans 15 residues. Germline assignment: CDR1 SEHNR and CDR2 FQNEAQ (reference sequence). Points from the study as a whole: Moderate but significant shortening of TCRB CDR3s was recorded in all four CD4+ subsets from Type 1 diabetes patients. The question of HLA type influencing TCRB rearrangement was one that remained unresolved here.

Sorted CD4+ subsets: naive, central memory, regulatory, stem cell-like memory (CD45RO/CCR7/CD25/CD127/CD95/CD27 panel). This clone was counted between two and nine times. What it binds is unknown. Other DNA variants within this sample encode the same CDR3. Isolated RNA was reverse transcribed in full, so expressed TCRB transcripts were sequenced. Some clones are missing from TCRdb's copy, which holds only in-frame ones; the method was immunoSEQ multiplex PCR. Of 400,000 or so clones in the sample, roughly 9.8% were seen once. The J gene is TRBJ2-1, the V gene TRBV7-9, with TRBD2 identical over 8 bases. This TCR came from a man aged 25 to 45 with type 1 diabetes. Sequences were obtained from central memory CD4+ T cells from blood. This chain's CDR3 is CASSLLAGGYNEQFF. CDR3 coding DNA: TGTGCCAGCAGCTTACTGGCGGGAGGATACAATGAGCAGTTCTTC.